Shown below are 18 T cell receptor beta chains from a single sample sequenced in a study of T-cell reconstitution after alpha-beta-depleted transplantation in children. Unique molecular identifiers tagged the TCRbeta library. In TCRdb, the PCR reads were re-called with MiXCR into one record per CDR3 protein. The sample shows about 640,000 distinct CDR3 sequences, under 15% of them seen only once. The specimen comprised PBMCs, mostly from graft donor cells, sampled 360 days after TCRalphabeta/CD19-depleted stem cell transplant. These receptors were collected from a male patient younger than 18 who had a stem cell transplant for acute myeloid leukemia, so the T cells may come from the graft donor.

This clonotype has a count of ten or more. V and J are TRBV28 and TRBJ2-1; 12 positions match TRBD2. The CDR3 totals 16 residues. Germline V lookup: CDR1 MDHEN, CDR2 SYDVKM. V was clipped by 5 bases and J by 8 bases; unmatched bases: 10. CDR3: CASSPTRTSGKDEQFF. In DNA, the CDR3 is TGTGCCAGCAGTCCAACTAGGACTAGCGGGAAGGATGAGCAGTTCTTC.

The chain uses TRBV7-8 and TRBJ2-6, with TRBD1 matching over 10 bases. V trimming: 8 bases; J trimming: 2 bases; junction bases outside the gene matches: 9. Per germline, CDR1 SGHVS and CDR2 FQNEAQ. CDR3 size: 17 residues. CDR3 residues: CASAGGTGVPGANVLTF. The DNA for the CDR3 is TGTGCCAGCGCAGGCGGGACAGGGGTCCCTGGGGCCAACGTCCTGACTTTC.

This clonotype was recorded a few times. V is TRBV4-3 and J is TRBJ2-7; 11 positions match TRBD2. Unmatched junction bases numbered 4, after V lost 3 bases and J lost 3 bases. Germline V CDR1 and CDR2: LGHNA, YSLEER. This CDR3 spans 15 amino acids. Here the CDR3 reads CASSQGLAEFYEQYF. The CDR3 region has the DNA TGCGCCAGCAGCCAGGGACTAGCGGAGTTCTACGAGCAGTACTTC.

In this sample, this clonotype turned up once. V is TRBV29-1 and J is TRBJ2-7; D gene unclear. V lost 3 bases and J lost 0, with 12 bases in between. The CDR3 consists of 14 residues. Germline assignment: CDR1 SQVTM and CDR2 ANQGSEA. Written as DNA, the CDR3 is TGCAGCGTTGAGTTCCCAGACCCCTCCTACGAGCAGTACTTC. It codes for CSVEFPDPSYEQYF.

This clonotype occurred many times. V and J are TRBV5-1 and TRBJ2-1; 9 bases are shared with TRBD2. Germline CDR1 reads SGHRS; CDR2 reads YFSETQ. The V segment lost 2 bases and the J segment 7 bases; nucleotides outside the gene matches: 7. CDR3 length: 15 amino acids. The CDR3 nucleotides are TGCGCCAGCAGCTTAAGAGTAAGCGGGGGGAATGAGCAGTTCTTC. Protein: CASSLRVSGGNEQFF.

In its sample, this clonotype was seen a few times. This rearrangement joins TRBV28 to TRBJ2-7; D is unclear. Germline CDR1 is MDHEN and CDR2 is SYDVKM. The V end lost 11 bases, the J end lost 6 bases, and 20 bases lay between the germline ends. The CDR3 consists of 13 residues. For the CDR3, the DNA is TGTGCCGCCCAGGAGAACTTAGCTGCCGAGCAGTACTTC. This sequence encodes CAAQENLAAEQYF.

This clonotype was observed many times. The chain recombines TRBV29-1 with TRBJ2-7; TRBD1 matches 7 bases. From germline, CDR1 is SQVTM and CDR2 ANQGSEA. The CDR3 spans 15 residues. V shed 3 bases, J shed 5 bases, and the junction held 13 bases outside the gene matches. CDR3 DNA: TGCAGCGTTGAGTCACAGGGGAGCGGATTCAACGAGCAGTACTTC. Protein product: CSVESQGSGFNEQYF.

This clonotype was counted ten times or more. This chain joins TRBV5-4 and TRBJ2-3; 10 bases are a match to TRBD2. The V gene's germline CDR1 is SGHNT and CDR2 YYREEE (reference sequence). J gave up 4 bases and V 5 bases, and 4 bases lay outside the gene matches. The CDR3 has 14 amino acids. The CDR3 sequence: CASRWTSGPDTQYF. CDR3 nucleotide sequence: TGTGCCAGCAGGTGGACTAGCGGCCCAGATACGCAGTATTTT.

The table lists this clonotype with a few counts. The chain recombines TRBV29-1 with TRBJ1-6, with no clear D. V was trimmed by 6 bases and J by 2 bases, leaving 8 bases between them. CDR3 length: 13 residues. The germline gives CDR1 SQVTM, CDR2 ANQGSEA. CDR3 amino acids: CSVRLTYNSPLHF. DNA for the CDR3: TGCAGCGTCCGCTTGACCTATAATTCACCCCTCCACTTT. The full variable domain, with the rest looked up from reference TRBV29-1 and TRBJ1-6, is SAVISQKPSRDICQRGTSLTIQCQVDSQVTMMFWYRQQPGQSLTLIATANQGSEATYESGFVIDKFPISRPNLTFSTLTVSNMSPEDSSIYLCSVRLTYNSPLHFGNGTRLTVT.

This clonotype was counted a few times. The CDR3 loop reads CASSTRDSTVEGKNIQYF. CDR3 DNA: TGTGCCAGCAGCACCCGGGACTCGACCGTTGAGGGCAAAAACATTCAGTACTTC. V usage is TRBV11-2 and J usage is TRBJ2-4; maybe TRBD2 (6 bases). Germline V CDR1 and CDR2: SGHAT, FQNNGV. V was clipped by 5 bases and J by 3 bases, with 23 bases between them. The CDR3 runs to 18 residues.

The V gene is TRBV5-4, the J gene TRBJ2-7; possible D gene TRBD2, 7 bases. Trimming removed 2 bases from V and 2 bases from J, with 17 bases in between. This CDR3 comprises 16 residues. Germline CDR1 is SGHNT and CDR2 is YYREEE (reference sequence). The CDR3 is CASSFYRGGRTYEQYF. For the CDR3, the DNA is TGTGCCAGCAGCTTCTACCGCGGGGGCAGAACCTACGAGCAGTACTTC.

This clonotype was seen repeatedly, ten times or more. The V gene is TRBV7-9, the J gene TRBJ2-1; 7 bases fit TRBD2. The CDR3 sequence is 15 residues long. Per the germline V gene, CDR1 is SEHNR and CDR2 is FQNEAQ (reference sequence). After removal of 4 bases from V and 2 bases from J, the junction contained 5 bases not matched to a gene. The CDR3 DNA sequence: TGTGCCAGCAGCTCCAGACTAGCACCCTACAATGAGCAGTTCTTC. Protein: CASSSRLAPYNEQFF.

This clonotype was found a few times. For the CDR3, the DNA is TGCAGCGTTGAAACTGGGGGCGCGAGCAATCAGCCCCAGCATTTT. Protein: CSVETGGASNQPQHF. The genes are TRBV29-1 and TRBJ1-5; D perhaps matches TRBD1 (6 bases). V was cut by 2 bases and J by 1 base, with 12 bases left in between. The CDR3 spans 15 residues. Germline lookup yields CDR1 SQVTM and CDR2 ANQGSEA.

This clonotype was observed a handful of times. The CDR3 protein is CSAPGVGKGRETQYF. The CDR3 DNA is TGCAGTGCCCCGGGAGTAGGGAAGGGGCGAGAGACCCAGTACTTC. The V gene is TRBV20-1, the J gene TRBJ2-5; maybe TRBD2 (6 bases). CDR1 is DFQATT, CDR2 SNEGSKA, per germline (reference sequence). V lost 6 bases, J lost 4 bases, and 21 bases lay in between. The CDR3 consists of 15 residues.

This clonotype was seen a few times. The V and J genes are TRBV24-1 and TRBJ2-7, with a tentative D call TRBD2 (5 bases). This CDR3 is built from 20 residues. The V gene lost 4 bases and the J gene lost 3 bases, with 30 bases spanning the gap. Germline-derived CDR1 and CDR2 are KGHDR and SFDVKD. The CDR3 sequence: CATSDPGPNSKPTSGYEQYF. The CDR3 DNA reads TGTGCCACCAGTGACCCAGGCCCTAACAGTAAACCTACGAGCGGCTACGAGCAGTACTTC.

This sequence joins TRBV5-1 and TRBJ1-1; D remains unclear. Trimming took off 5 bases at V and 1 base at J, with 12 bases between the two ends. The germline V gene encodes CDR1 SGHRS and CDR2 YFSETQ. The CDR3 runs to 14 residues. The CDR3 region is CASSSVPENTEAFF. The CDR3 DNA reads TGCGCCAGCAGTTCGGTCCCCGAGAACACTGAAGCTTTCTTT.

The CDR3 protein is CASRRGQGGHTGELFF. The CDR3 DNA reads TGTGCCAGCAGAAGGGGACAGGGAGGACACACCGGGGAGCTGTTTTTT. The V call is TRBV27, the J call TRBJ2-2; 9 bases align to TRBD1. The CDR3 sequence is 16 residues long. V lost 6 bases to trimming and J lost 3 bases; unmatched junction nucleotides: 8. Per the germline V gene, CDR1 is MNHEY and CDR2 is SMNVEV (reference sequence).

In its sample, this clonotype was seen a few times. The rearrangement joins TRBV29-1 to TRBJ2-1, with 7 bases that match TRBD2. CDR1 SQVTM and CDR2 ANQGSEA come from the germline V gene. The CDR3 length is 12 residues. Trimming took 7 bases from V and 6 from J; bases not matched to a gene: 6. CDR3 bases: TGCAGCGGCGGGATAGCGGGCAATGAGCAGTTCTTC. Residues: CSGGIAGNEQFF.